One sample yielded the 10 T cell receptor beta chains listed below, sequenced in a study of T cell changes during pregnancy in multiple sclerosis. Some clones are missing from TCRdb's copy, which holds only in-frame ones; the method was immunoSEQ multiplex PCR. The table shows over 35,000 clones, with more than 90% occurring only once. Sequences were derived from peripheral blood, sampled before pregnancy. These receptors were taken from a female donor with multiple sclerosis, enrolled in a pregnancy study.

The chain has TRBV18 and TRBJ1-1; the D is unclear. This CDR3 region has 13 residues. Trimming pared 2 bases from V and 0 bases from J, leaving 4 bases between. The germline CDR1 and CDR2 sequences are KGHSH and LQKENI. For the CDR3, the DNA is TGTGCCAGCTCACCAGCAGTGAACACTGAAGCTTTCTTT. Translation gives CASSPAVNTEAFF.

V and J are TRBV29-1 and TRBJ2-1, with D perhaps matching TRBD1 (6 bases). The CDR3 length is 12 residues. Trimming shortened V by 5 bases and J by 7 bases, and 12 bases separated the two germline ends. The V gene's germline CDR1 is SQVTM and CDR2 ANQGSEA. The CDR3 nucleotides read TGCAGCGTTTACAGGGTTCGTAATGAGCAGTTCTTC. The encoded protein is CSVYRVRNEQFF.

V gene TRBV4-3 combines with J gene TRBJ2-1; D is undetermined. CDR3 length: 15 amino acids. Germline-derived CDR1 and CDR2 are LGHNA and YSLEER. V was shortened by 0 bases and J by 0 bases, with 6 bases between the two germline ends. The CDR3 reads CASSQDPVSYNEQFF. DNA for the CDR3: TGCGCCAGCAGCCAAGATCCAGTCTCCTACAATGAGCAGTTCTTC.

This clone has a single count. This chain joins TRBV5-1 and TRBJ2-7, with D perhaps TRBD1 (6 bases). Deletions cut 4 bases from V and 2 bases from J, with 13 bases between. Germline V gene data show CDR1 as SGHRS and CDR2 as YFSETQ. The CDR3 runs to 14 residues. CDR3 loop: CASSVQGGPYEQYF. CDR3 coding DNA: TGCGCCAGCAGCGTACAGGGCGGCCCCTACGAGCAGTACTTC.

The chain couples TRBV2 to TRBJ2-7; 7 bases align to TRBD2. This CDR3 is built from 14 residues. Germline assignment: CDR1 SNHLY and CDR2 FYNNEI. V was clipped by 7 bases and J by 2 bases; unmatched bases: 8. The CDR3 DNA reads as TGTGCCAGCATGACGGGGACTATTACCTACGAGCAGTACTTC. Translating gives CASMTGTITYEQYF. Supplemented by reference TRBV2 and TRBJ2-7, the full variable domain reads EPEVTQTPSHQVTQMGQEVILRCVPISNHLYFYWYRQILGQKVEFLVSFYNNEISEKSEIFDDQFSVERPDGSNFTLKIRSTKLEDSAMYFCASMTGTITYEQYFGPGTRLTVT.

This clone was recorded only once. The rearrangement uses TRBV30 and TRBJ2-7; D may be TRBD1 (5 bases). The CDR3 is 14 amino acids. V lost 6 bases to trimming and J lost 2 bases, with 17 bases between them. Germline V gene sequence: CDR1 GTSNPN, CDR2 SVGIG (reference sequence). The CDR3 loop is CACLDQGKAYEQYF. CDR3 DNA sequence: TGTGCCTGCTTAGACCAGGGTAAGGCCTACGAGCAGTACTTC.

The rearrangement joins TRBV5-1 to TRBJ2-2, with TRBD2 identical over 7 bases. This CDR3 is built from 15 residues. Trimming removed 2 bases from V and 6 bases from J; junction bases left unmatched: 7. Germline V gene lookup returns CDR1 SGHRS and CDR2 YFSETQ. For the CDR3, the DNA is TGCGCCAGCAGCTTACAGACTAGCCCGGCCGGGGAGCTGTTTTTT. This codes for CASSLQTSPAGELFF.

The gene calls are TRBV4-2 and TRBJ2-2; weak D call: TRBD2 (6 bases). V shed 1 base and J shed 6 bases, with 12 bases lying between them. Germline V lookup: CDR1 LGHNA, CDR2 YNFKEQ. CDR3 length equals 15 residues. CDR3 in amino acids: CASSQGLDFPGELFF. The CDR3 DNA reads TGTGCCAGCAGCCAAGGACTAGATTTTCCCGGGGAGCTGTTTTTT.

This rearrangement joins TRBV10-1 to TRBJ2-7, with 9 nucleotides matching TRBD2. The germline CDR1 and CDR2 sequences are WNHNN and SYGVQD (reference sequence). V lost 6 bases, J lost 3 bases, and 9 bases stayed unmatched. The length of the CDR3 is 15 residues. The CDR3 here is CASSPAISGSYEQYF. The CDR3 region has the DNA TGCGCCAGCAGCCCGGCGATTAGCGGGAGCTACGAGCAGTACTTC.

The CDR3 sequence: CASSQDVWAEQFF. The CDR3 nucleotides read TGTGCCAGCAGCCAAGATGTGTGGGCTGAGCAGTTCTTC. The V and J genes are TRBV4-2 and TRBJ2-1; no clear D. Germline loops: CDR1 LGHNA, CDR2 YNFKEQ. This CDR3 comprises 13 residues. V lost 0 bases, J lost 9 bases, and 9 bases lay in between.